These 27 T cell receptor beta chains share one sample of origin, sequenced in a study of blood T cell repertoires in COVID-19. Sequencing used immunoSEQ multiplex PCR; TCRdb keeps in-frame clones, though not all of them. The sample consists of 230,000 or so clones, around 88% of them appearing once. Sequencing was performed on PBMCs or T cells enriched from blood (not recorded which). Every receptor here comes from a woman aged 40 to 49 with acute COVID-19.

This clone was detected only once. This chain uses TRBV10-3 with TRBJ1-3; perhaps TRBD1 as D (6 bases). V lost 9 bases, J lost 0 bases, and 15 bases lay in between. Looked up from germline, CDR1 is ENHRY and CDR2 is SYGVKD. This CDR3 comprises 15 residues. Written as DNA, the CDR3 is TGTGCCATAAGGCAGGGGACTAACTCTGGAAACACCATATATTTT. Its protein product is CAIRQGTNSGNTIYF.

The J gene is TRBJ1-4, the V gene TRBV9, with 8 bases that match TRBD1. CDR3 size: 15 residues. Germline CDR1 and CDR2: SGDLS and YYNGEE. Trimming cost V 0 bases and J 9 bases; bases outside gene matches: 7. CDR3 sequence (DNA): TGTGCCAGCAGCGTAGCGGACAGGGTATCGCAAAAACTGTTTTTT. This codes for CASSVADRVSQKLFF.

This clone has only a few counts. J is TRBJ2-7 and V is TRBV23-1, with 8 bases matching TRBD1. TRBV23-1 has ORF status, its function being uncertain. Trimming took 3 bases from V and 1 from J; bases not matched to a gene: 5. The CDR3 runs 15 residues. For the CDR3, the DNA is TGCGCCAGCAGTCATTCAGGGGGCTGGTCCTACGAGCAGTACGTC. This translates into CASSHSGGWSYEQYV.

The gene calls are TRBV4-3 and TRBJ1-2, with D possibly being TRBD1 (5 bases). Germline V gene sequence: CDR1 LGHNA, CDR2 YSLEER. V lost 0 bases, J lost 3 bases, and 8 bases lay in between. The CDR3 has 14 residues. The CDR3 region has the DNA TGCGCCAGCAGCCAAGACAGGGAGGACTATGGCTACACCTTC. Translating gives CASSQDREDYGYTF.

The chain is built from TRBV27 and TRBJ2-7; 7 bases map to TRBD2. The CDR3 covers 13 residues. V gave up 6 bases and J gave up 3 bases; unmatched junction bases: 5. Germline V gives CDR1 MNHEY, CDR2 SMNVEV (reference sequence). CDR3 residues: CASSRTSDYEQYF. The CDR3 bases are TGTGCCAGCAGCAGAACTAGCGACTACGAGCAGTACTTC.

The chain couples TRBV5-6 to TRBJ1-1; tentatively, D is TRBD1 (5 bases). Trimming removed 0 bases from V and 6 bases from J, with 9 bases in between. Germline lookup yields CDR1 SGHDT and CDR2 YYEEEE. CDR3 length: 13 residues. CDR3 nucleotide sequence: TGTGCCAGCAGCTTGGCCGGGGGTTCTGAAGCTTTCTTT. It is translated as CASSLAGGSEAFF.

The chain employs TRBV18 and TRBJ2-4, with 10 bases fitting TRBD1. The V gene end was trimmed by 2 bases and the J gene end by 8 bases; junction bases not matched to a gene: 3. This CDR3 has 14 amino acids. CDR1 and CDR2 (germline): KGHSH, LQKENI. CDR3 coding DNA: TGTGCCAGCTCACCAGGACAGGGGGTGGACATTCAGTACTTC. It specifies CASSPGQGVDIQYF. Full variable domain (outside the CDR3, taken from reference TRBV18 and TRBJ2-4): NAGVMQNPRHLVRRRGQEARLRCSPMKGHSHVYWYRQLPEEGLKFMVYLQKENIIDESGMPKERFSAEFPKEGPSILRIQQVVRGDSAAYFCASSPGQGVDIQYFGAGTRLSVL.

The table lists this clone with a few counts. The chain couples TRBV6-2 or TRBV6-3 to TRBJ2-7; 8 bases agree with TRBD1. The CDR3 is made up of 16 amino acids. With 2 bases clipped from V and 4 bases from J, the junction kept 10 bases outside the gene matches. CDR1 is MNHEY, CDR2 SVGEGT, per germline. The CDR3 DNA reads TGTGCCAGCAGTTACGCGCGATGGACAGGGATTTACGAGCAGTACTTC. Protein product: CASSYARWTGIYEQYF.

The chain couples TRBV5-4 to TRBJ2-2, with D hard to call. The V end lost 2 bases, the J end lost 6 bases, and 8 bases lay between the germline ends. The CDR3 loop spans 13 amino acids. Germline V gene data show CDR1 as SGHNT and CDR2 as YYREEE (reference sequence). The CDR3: CASSFLDAGELFF. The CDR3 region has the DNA TGTGCCAGCAGCTTTCTAGACGCCGGGGAGCTGTTTTTT.

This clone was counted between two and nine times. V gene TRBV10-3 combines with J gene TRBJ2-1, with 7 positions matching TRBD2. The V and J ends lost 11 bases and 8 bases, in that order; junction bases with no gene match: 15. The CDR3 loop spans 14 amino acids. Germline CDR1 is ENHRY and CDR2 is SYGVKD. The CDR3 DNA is TGTGCCGCCGGAGTCAGCGGGGTGGTGGATGAGCAGTTCTTC. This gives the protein CAAGVSGVVDEQFF.

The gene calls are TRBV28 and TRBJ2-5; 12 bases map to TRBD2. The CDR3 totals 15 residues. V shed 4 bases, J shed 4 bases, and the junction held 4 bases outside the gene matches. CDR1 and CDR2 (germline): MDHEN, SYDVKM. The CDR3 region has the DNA TGTGCCAGCAGTTCCCTAGCGGGGGGGGGAGAGACCCAGTACTTC. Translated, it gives CASSSLAGGGETQYF.

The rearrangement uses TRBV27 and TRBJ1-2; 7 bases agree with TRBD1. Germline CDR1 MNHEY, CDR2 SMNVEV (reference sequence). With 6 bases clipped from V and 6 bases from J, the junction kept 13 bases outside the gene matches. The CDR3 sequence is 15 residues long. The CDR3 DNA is TGTGCCAGCAGCAAAACACGGGACAGTCATAATGGCTACACCTTC. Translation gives CASSKTRDSHNGYTF.

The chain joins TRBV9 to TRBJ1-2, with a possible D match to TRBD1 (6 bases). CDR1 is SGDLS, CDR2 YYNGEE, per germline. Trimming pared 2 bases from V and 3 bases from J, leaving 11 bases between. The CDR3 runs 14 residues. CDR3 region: CASSVTQGDYGYTF. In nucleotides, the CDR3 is TGTGCCAGCAGCGTTACACAGGGAGACTATGGCTACACCTTC.

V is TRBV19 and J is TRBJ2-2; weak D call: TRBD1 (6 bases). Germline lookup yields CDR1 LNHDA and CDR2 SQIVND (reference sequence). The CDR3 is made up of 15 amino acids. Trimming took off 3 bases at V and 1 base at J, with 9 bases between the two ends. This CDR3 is CASSIPGVNTGELFF. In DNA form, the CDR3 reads TGTGCCAGTAGTATCCCAGGGGTGAACACCGGGGAGCTGTTTTTT.

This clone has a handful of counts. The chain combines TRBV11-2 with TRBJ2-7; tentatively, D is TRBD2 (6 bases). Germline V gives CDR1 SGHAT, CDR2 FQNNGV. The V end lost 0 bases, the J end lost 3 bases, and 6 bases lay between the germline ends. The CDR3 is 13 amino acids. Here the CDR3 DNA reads TGTGCCAGCAGCTTAGAGGGGGGCTACGAGCAGTACGTC. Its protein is CASSLEGGYEQYV.

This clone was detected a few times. CDR3 nucleotides: TGTGCCTGGAGCGCCCTCGAGGGTGGGCAGCCCCAGCATTTT. This gives the protein CAWSALEGGQPQHF. This rearrangement joins TRBV30 to TRBJ1-5, with D unresolved. The CDR3 runs 14 residues. CDR1 is GTSNPN and CDR2 is SVGIG in the germline V gene (reference sequence). The ends were cut back, 3 bases at V and 7 bases at J, with 16 bases in the middle.

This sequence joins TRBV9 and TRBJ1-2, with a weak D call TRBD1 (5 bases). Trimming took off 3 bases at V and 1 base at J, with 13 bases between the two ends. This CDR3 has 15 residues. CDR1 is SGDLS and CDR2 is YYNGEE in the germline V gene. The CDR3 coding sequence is TGTGCCAGCAGCGCAGACCCTCAGGGTAACTATGGCTACACCTTC. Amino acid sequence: CASSADPQGNYGYTF.

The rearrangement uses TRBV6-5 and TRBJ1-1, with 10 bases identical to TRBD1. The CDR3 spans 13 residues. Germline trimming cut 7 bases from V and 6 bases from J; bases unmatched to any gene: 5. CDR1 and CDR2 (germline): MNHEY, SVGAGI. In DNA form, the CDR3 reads TGTGCCAGCATCAAAGGACAGGGGGCTGAAGCTTTCTTT. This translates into CASIKGQGAEAFF.

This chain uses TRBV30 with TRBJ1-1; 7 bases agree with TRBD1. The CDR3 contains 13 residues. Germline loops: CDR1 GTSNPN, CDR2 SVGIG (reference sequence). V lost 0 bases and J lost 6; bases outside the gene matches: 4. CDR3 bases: TGTGCCTGGAGTGTGAAGGGGGCGTCTGAAGCTTTCTTT. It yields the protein CAWSVKGASEAFF. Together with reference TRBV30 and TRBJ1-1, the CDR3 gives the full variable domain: SQTIHQWPATLVQPVGSPLSLECTVEGTSNPNLYWYRQAAGRGLQLLFYSVGIGQISSEVPQNLSASRPQDRQFILSSKKLLLSDSGFYLCAWSVKGASEAFFGQGTRLTVV.

In DNA form, the CDR3 reads TGTGCCAGCAGTGAATGGGCAGCGGGGCGTTCTAGCACAGATACGCAGTATTTT. This codes for CASSEWAAGRSSTDTQYF. The chain recombines TRBV6-1 with TRBJ2-3, with TRBD2 matching 7 bases. With 2 bases clipped from V and 0 bases from J, the junction kept 11 bases outside the gene matches. The CDR3 sequence is 18 residues long. Germline V gene lookup returns CDR1 MNHNS and CDR2 SASEGT.

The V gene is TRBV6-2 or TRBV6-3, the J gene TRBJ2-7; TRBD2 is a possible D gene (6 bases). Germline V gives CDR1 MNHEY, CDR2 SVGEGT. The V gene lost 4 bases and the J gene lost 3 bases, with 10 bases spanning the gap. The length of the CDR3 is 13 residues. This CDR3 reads CASSSSERYEQYV. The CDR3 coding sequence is TGTGCCAGCAGTTCTAGCGAGCGCTACGAGCAGTACGTC.

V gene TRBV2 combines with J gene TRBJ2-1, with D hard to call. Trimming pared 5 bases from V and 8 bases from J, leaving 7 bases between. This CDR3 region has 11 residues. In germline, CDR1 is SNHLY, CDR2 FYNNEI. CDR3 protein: CASSRFDEQFF. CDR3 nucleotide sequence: TGTGCCAGCAGTCGTTTTGATGAGCAGTTCTTC.

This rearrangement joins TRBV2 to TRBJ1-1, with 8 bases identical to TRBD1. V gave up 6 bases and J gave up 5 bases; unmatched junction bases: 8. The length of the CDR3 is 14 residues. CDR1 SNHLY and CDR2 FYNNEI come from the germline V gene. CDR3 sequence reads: CASRNRGSRTEAFF. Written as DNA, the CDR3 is TGTGCCAGCAGGAACAGGGGGAGTCGGACTGAAGCTTTCTTT.

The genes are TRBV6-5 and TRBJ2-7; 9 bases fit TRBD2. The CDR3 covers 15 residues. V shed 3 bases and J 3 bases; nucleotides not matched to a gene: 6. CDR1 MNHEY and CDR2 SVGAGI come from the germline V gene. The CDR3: CASSYSGGVGYEQYF. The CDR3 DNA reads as TGTGCCAGCAGTTATAGCGGGGGCGTCGGCTACGAGCAGTACTTC.

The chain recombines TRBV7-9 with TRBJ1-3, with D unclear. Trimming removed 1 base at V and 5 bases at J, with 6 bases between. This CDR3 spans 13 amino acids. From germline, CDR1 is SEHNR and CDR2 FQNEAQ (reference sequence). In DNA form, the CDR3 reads TGTGCCAGCAGCTTAGGAGGGCGAAACACCATATATTTT. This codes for CASSLGGRNTIYF.

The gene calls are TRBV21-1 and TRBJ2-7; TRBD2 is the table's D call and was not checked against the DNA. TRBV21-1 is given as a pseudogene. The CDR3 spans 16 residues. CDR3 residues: CASSKKRAGGLHEQYV. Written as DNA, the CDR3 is TGTGCCAGCAGCAAGAAGAGAGCGGGAGGGCTTCACGAGCAGTACGTC.

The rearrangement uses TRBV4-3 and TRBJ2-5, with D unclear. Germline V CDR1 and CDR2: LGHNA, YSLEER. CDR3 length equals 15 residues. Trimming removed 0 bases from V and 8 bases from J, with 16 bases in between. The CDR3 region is CASSQDSSLPGTQYF. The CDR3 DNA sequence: TGCGCCAGCAGCCAAGACAGCAGTCTGCCGGGTACCCAGTACTTC.